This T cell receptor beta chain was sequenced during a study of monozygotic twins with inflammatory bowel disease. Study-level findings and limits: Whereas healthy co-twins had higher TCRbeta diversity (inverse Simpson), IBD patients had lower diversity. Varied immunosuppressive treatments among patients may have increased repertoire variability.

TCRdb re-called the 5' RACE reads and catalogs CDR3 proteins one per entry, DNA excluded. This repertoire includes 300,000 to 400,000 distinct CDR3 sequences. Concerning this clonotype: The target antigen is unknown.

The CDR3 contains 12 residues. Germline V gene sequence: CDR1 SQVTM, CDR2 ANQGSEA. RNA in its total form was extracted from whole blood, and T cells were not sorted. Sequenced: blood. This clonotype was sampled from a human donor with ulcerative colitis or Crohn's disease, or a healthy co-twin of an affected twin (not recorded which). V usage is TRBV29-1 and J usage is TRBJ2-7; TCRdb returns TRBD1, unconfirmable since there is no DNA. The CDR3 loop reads CSVQGRAYEQYF.